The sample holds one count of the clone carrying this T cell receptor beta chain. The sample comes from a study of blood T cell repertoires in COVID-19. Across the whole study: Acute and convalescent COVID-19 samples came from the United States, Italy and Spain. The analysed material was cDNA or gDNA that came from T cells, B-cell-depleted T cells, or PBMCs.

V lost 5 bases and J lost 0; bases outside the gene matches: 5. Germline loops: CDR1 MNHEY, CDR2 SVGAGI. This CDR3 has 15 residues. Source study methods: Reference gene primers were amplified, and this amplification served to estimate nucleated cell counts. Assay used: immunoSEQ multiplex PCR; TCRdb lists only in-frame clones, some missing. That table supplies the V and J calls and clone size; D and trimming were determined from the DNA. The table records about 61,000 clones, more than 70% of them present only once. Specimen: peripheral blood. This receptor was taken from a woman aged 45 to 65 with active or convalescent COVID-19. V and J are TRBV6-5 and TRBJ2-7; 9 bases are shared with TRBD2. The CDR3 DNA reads TGTGCCAGCAGTACTAGCGGGTCCTTCTCCTACGAGCAGTACTTC. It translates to CASSTSGSFSYEQYF.